One and the same sample provided the 19 T cell receptor beta chains below, sequenced in a study of T cell clonotyping in hematopoietic cell transplantation (dated by TCRdb to about 2021). The library was produced with the immunoSEQ multiplex PCR assay. TCRdb took over this immuneACCESS table, retaining in-frame rearrangements with V and J assigned. Such tables are incomplete; in checked studies, under half of the missing clones stem from an unresolved V gene, and the remainder is unexplained. In all, the sample holds about 36,000 clones, and 90% to 95% of those were seen once. The ten largest clones add up to about 1.6% of the sample. The time point label for this specimen denotes: recipient sample about 28 days before transplant, after cytoreduction. Sequencing used peripheral blood mononuclear cells, obtained before stem cell transplant. The receptors shown here come from a middle-aged man with chronic myeloid leukemia. Some clones in this sample may be carry-over from other donors' samples.

V gene TRBV5-1 combines with J gene TRBJ1-2; 9 nucleotides align to TRBD1. The length of the CDR3 is 17 residues. V gave up 0 bases and J gave up 0 bases; unmatched junction bases: 6. The germline V gene has CDR1 SGHRS and CDR2 YFSETQ. In DNA, the CDR3 is TGCGCCAGCAGCTTGGCCGGGACAGGGAACCCTAACTATGGCTACACCTTC. It specifies CASSLAGTGNPNYGYTF.

The V gene is TRBV28, the J gene TRBJ1-6; 7 nucleotides agree with TRBD1. The trim removed 7 bases at V and 8 bases at J, leaving 5 bases unmatched. Germline CDR1 and CDR2: MDHEN and SYDVKM. The CDR3 is made up of 13 amino acids. CDR3 sequence (DNA): TGTGCCAGCACGGGACAGTTGGATTCACCCCTCCACTTT. Its translation: CASTGQLDSPLHF.

The chain combines TRBV19 with TRBJ1-6; D is undetermined. V was cut by 9 bases and J by 7 bases, with 7 bases left in between. This CDR3 is 11 amino acids long. Looked up from germline, CDR1 is LNHDA and CDR2 is SQIVND (reference sequence). CDR3 protein: CASRSNSPLHF. Written as DNA, the CDR3 is TGTGCCAGCCGCTCAAATTCACCCCTCCACTTT.

This clone showed up just once. J is TRBJ1-1 and V is TRBV6-5, with D hard to call. This CDR3 has 12 amino acids. Germline CDR1 is MNHEY and CDR2 is SVGAGI. V was clipped by 7 bases and J by 1 base, with 7 bases between them. The CDR3 region is CASKQSNTEAFF. The CDR3 DNA sequence: TGTGCCAGCAAACAGTCGAACACTGAAGCTTTCTTT.

This chain joins TRBV6-5 and TRBJ1-5; 9 bases match TRBD1. CDR3 length equals 15 residues. From germline, CDR1 is MNHEY and CDR2 SVGAGI. V was clipped by 6 bases and J by 5 bases; unmatched bases: 8. The CDR3 DNA reads TGTGCCAGCAGGCGGGACAGGGAAGAGTATCAGCCCCAGCATTTT. It is translated as CASRRDREEYQPQHF.

In this sample, this clone turned up once. The CDR3 DNA sequence: TGTGCCAGCAGTTTTCACGGAACTTTCTACGAGCAGTACTTC. It encodes CASSFHGTFYEQYF. The chain has TRBV28 and TRBJ2-7; D gene uncertain. The germline V and J ends were trimmed by 3 bases and 3 bases, with 12 bases remaining between them. The CDR3 is 14 amino acids. Germline V gene sequence: CDR1 MDHEN, CDR2 SYDVKM.

The V call is TRBV2, the J call TRBJ1-5; TRBD1 aligns across 8 bases. Per germline, CDR1 SNHLY and CDR2 FYNNEI. J was trimmed by 2 bases and V by 6 bases; bases with no gene match: 3. This CDR3 comprises 14 residues. The CDR3 here is CASRNRGGNQPQHF. CDR3 bases: TGTGCCAGCAGAAACAGGGGGGGCAATCAGCCCCAGCATTTT.

The rearrangement joins TRBV5-6 to TRBJ1-1; 7 bases map to TRBD1. V was pared by 3 bases and J by 7 bases, with 6 bases of the junction left unmatched. Germline V gene data show CDR1 as SGHDT and CDR2 as YYEEEE. The CDR3 extends over 13 amino acids. This CDR3 is CASSYERQGEAFF. The CDR3 DNA follows: TGTGCCAGCAGCTATGAGAGACAGGGTGAAGCTTTCTTT. The variable domain in full, with the rest retrieved from reference TRBV5-6 and TRBJ1-1, is DAGVTQSPTHLIKTRGQQVTLRCSPKSGHDTVSWYQQALGQGPQFIFQYYEEEERQRGNFPDRFSGHQFPNYSSELNVNALLLGDSALYLCASSYERQGEAFFGQGTRLTVV.

This clone was picked up one time. The V gene is TRBV28, the J gene TRBJ1-4, with a weak D call TRBD1 (6 bases). V lost 4 bases and J 7 bases, leaving 19 bases between the germline ends. The CDR3 runs 16 residues. Germline V gene sequence: CDR1 MDHEN, CDR2 SYDVKM. The CDR3 DNA follows: TGTGCCAGCAGTTCCGTCCCCAGGGGCCGAAGTGAAAAACTGTTTTTT. Protein product: CASSSVPRGRSEKLFF.

The chain recombines TRBV4-2 with TRBJ1-5; TRBD1 matches at 8 bases. The CDR3 covers 21 residues. Trimming cost V 3 bases and J 2 bases; bases outside gene matches: 21. Germline-derived CDR1 and CDR2 are LGHNA and YNFKEQ. Here the CDR3 DNA reads TGTGCCAGCAGCCAGCCTTTGGGGGAGACAGGGGATGGATATGGCAATCAGCCCCAGCATTTT. It encodes CASSQPLGETGDGYGNQPQHF.

The chain uses TRBV27 and TRBJ2-1, with 11 bases aligning to TRBD2. The V gene's germline CDR1 is MNHEY and CDR2 SMNVEV (reference sequence). This CDR3 has 16 amino acids. The trim removed 2 bases at V and 8 bases at J, leaving 8 bases unmatched. CDR3 DNA sequence: TGTGCCAGCAGTTTAAGGAGGCTAGCGGGGGGTGATGAGCAGTTCTTC. Residues: CASSLRRLAGGDEQFF.

This chain uses TRBV5-6 with TRBJ2-3; the D gene is possibly TRBD2 (6 bases). Germline values: CDR1 SGHDT, CDR2 YYEEEE. V lost 5 bases to trimming and J lost 2 bases, with 15 bases between them. CDR3 length: 15 amino acids. Here the CDR3 reads CASSSLAFLTDTQYF. CDR3 in DNA: TGTGCCAGCAGTTCCCTAGCGTTCCTCACAGATACGCAGTATTTT.

This clone was recorded once. The genes are TRBV13 and TRBJ2-7; the D gene is possibly TRBD2 (5 bases). With 4 bases removed from V and 2 bases from J, the gap between germline ends came to 12 bases. This CDR3 spans 14 amino acids. Germline V gene data show CDR1 as PRHDT and CDR2 as FYEKMQ (reference sequence). The CDR3 DNA is TGTGCCAGCAGCTCTCCCGGGAATCCCTACGAGCAGTACTTC. Amino acid sequence: CASSSPGNPYEQYF. Drawing the rest from reference TRBV13 and TRBJ2-7, the complete variable domain is AAGVIQSPRHLIKEKRETATLKCYPIPRHDTVYWYQQGPGQDPQFLISFYEKMQSDKGSIPDRFSAQQFSDYHSELNMSSLELGDSALYFCASSSPGNPYEQYFGPGTRLTVT.

The chain is built from TRBV7-9 and TRBJ2-7; 7 nucleotides agree with TRBD1. With V trimmed by 5 bases and J by 5 bases, 18 bases remained unmatched. Germline V gene lookup returns CDR1 SEHNR and CDR2 FQNEAQ (reference sequence). The CDR3 extends over 17 amino acids. This CDR3 is CASSPRTGRGYENEQYF. The CDR3 DNA reads as TGTGCCAGCAGCCCCCGGACAGGTCGAGGATATGAGAACGAGCAGTACTTC.

The chain recombines TRBV4-2 with TRBJ2-3, with 8 bases identical to TRBD2. V shed 0 bases and J 5 bases; nucleotides not matched to a gene: 10. The V gene's germline CDR1 is LGHNA and CDR2 YNFKEQ. The CDR3 runs 17 residues. CDR3 protein: CASSQDFPAGVVDTQYF. The CDR3 region has the DNA TGTGCCAGCAGCCAAGATTTTCCAGCGGGGGTTGTAGATACGCAGTATTTT.

This rearrangement joins TRBV5-1 to TRBJ2-5; possible D gene TRBD2, 5 bases. The CDR3 is 14 amino acids. Germline V gene lookup returns CDR1 SGHRS and CDR2 YFSETQ. The V end was cut by 3 bases, the J end by 0 bases, with 9 bases between. The CDR3 nucleotides are TGCGCCAGCAGCTCGGACTCCTACCAAGAGACCCAGTACTTC. It translates to CASSSDSYQETQYF. The whole variable domain, remainder taken from reference TRBV5-1 and TRBJ2-5, is KAGVTQTPRYLIKTRGQQVTLSCSPISGHRSVSWYQQTPGQGLQFLFEYFSETQRNKGNFPGRFSGRQFSNSRSEMNVSTLELGDSALYLCASSSDSYQETQYFGPGTRLLVL.

The V and J genes are TRBV5-4 and TRBJ1-6; D gene unclear. The CDR3 is made up of 15 amino acids. Trimming shortened V by 4 bases and J by 11 bases, and 19 bases separated the two germline ends. Germline V gene lookup returns CDR1 SGHNT and CDR2 YYREEE (reference sequence). DNA for the CDR3: TGTGCCAGCAGCCCATACCGGCAGCCCCTGGCACCCCTCCACTTT. This encodes CASSPYRQPLAPLHF. Drawing the rest from reference TRBV5-4 and TRBJ1-6, the complete variable domain is ETGVTQSPTHLIKTRGQQVTLRCSSQSGHNTVSWYQQALGQGPQFIFQYYREEENGRGNFPPRFSGLQFPNYSSELNVNALELDDSALYLCASSPYRQPLAPLHFGNGTRLTVT.

The chain combines TRBV4-3 with TRBJ2-3; no definite D call. V was pared by 3 bases and J by 3 bases, with 7 bases between. Per germline, CDR1 LGHNA and CDR2 YSLEER. The CDR3 covers 13 residues. CDR3 nucleotide sequence: TGCGCCAGCAGCCACCTAAAAACAGATACGCAGTATTTT. Residues: CASSHLKTDTQYF.

V is TRBV28 and J is TRBJ1-4; D possibly corresponds to TRBD1 (6 bases). The CDR3 is made up of 19 amino acids. Germline lookup yields CDR1 MDHEN and CDR2 SYDVKM. V was pared by 6 bases and J by 5 bases, with 28 bases between. This CDR3 is CASSSPGHSRSWRNEKLFF. In nucleotides, the CDR3 is TGTGCCAGCAGCAGCCCGGGACACTCCAGAAGTTGGCGGAATGAAAAACTGTTTTTT.